This T cell receptor beta chain was identified during a study of T cell clones after liver transplantation. On the study more broadly: Immunosuppression withdrawal was tried within 2 years after liver transplantation in this trial. TCRbeta sequencing after a pre-transplant mixed lymphocyte reaction identified graft-donor-reactive clones, later tracked in post-transplant blood.

V shed 0 bases, J shed 6 bases, and the junction held 6 bases outside the gene matches. The CDR3 length is 16 residues. Germline CDR1 SGDLS, CDR2 YYNGEE. Data came from immunoSEQ multiplex PCR; TCRdb stores just in-frame clones and leaves some out. Seen here are some 80,000 clones, roughly 85% observed once, and the top ten hold roughly 0.44%. Specimen: CD4+ T cells from blood, collected 45 to 47 months after liver transplant. The chain combines TRBV9 with TRBJ2-1, with 10 bases lining up with TRBD2. This TCR was sampled from a human patient who received a liver transplant. Some T cells may trace back to the graft donor. The CDR3 nucleotides read TGTGCCAGCAGCGTAGCGCCTAGCGGGAGAGGCAATGAGCAGTTCTTC. It codes for CASSVAPSGRGNEQFF.